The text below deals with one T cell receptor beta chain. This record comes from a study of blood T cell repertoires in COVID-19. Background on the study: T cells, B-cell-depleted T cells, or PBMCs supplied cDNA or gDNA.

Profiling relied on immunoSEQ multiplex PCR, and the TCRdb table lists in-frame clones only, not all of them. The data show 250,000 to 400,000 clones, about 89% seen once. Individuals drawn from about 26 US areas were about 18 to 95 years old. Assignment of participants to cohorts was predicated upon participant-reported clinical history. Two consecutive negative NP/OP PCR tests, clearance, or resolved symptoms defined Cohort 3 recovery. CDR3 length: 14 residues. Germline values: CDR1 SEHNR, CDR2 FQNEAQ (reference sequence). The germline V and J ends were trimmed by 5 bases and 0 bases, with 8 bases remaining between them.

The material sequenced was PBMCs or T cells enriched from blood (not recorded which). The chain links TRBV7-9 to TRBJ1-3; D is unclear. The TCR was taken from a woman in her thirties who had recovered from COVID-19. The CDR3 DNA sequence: TGTGCCAGCAGCGTTGAGAGCTCTGGAAACACCATATATTTT. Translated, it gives CASSVESSGNTIYF.